This T cell receptor (beta chain) was captured in a study of memory CD4+ T cells and cytomegalovirus serostatus. Across the whole study: Of the healthy Belgian adults, 9 or 10 were CMV seropositive and 24 seronegative. Whole-study results and caveats: CD4+ memory repertoires contained about 40% of the roughly 160 reported CMV TCRbeta sequences.

Clones were read by immunoSEQ multiplex PCR, and TCRdb kept only the in-frame ones, dropping some. The table has 50,000 or so clones, over 60% seen once; the top ten hold around 1.5%. In regard to this clone: What it recognizes is unknown.

The CDR3 extends over 13 amino acids. Trimming removed 1 base from V and 1 base from J, with 5 bases in between. CDR1 is SGHRS and CDR2 is YFSETQ in the germline V gene. Single viable CD3+CD4+CD8-CD45RO+ cells were sorted as the memory CD4+ T cells. Donors' CMV status reflects serum IgG against pp150, pp28, p38, p52. After thawing, CD4+ T cells were positively selected. Sequencing input: memory CD4+ T cells from blood. This TCR came from an adult in good health and CMV-seropositive. The chain is built from TRBV5-1 and TRBJ1-1; D is ambiguous. The CDR3 bases are TGCGCCAGCAGCTTGAAAGGGAACACTGAAGCTTTCTTT. Translated: CASSLKGNTEAFF.